This TCR beta chain comes out of a study of cytomegalovirus exposure and HLA in healthy donors. Study conclusions and caveats: Some V segments (TRBV6-2 and TRBV6-3 among them) were excluded as indistinguishable. An Asian-associated ancestry cluster reportedly showed fewer N-insertions than the roughly 670-donor mean in a later analysis. With later analysis, a missense DCLRE1C variant became linked to TCR beta V- and J-gene trimming.

Concerning this clone itself: The antigen remains unidentified.

Germline assignment: CDR1 SQVTM and CDR2 ANQGSEA. Deletions cut 3 bases from V and 5 bases from J, with 8 bases between. This CDR3 has 12 amino acids. 60 Vbeta and 13 Jbeta primers were used in PCR. TCRdb keeps only in-frame clones here, not all; method: immunoSEQ multiplex PCR. There are just under 90,000 clones in the sample, with 5.5% held by the top ten. Sequencing was carried out using PBMCs. This chain links TRBV29-1 with TRBJ2-1; D is perhaps TRBD2 (5 bases). This clonotype was sampled from a girl aged 5-17 years in good health and CMV-seropositive. The CDR3 nucleotides read TGCAGCGTTGAGGAGGTCGACAATGAGCAGTTCTTC. Its translation is CSVEEVDNEQFF.